These T cell receptor beta chains were read from a single sample in a study of CD8+ T cells in alopecia areata. TCRdb's copy holds only in-frame clones and misses some; the assay was immunoSEQ multiplex PCR. Found here are about 4,200 clones, more than 60% of them singletons; the top ten hold less than 20%. The sequenced sample consisted of skin. All receptors derive from a human donor in good health. CDR3s include the opening cysteine and the closing phenylalanine or tryptophan.

TRBJ1-1 TRBV28 CASSLGGPITVEAFF
TRBJ2-1 TRBV7-2 CASSPSPDNEQFF
TRBJ1-1 TRBV6-5 CASKKGTEAFF
TRBJ1-1 TRBV10-2 CASGRGQWNTEAFF
TRBJ2-2 TRBV27 CASSYGRTGELFF
TRBJ2-5 TRBV20-1 CSATVREYF
TRBJ1-6 TRBV9 CASSVEGRDEPLHF
TRBJ2-1 TRBV7-2 CASSLGFLAGGYNEQFF
TRBJ2-7 TRBV4-2 CASSQSAANSYEQYF
TRBJ2-1 TRBV14 CASSPLWGSSYNEQFF
TRBJ1-1 TRBV7-9 CASRGGYSSYEAFF
TRBJ2-7 TRBV9 CASSVDVVDEQYF
TRBJ1-2 TRBV5-1 CASSSSPGTGLYGYTF